These 22 T cell receptor beta chains were sequenced from one sample in a study of identical twins. Each CDR3 protein is one row after TCRdb ran MiXCR on the 5' RACE reads. This repertoire shows about 660,000 distinct CDR3 sequences, 8.6% found once; its top ten account for approximately 0.89%. The same data also went into a second study, on yellow fever vaccine responses in identical twins.

Sequencing used PBMCs. All receptors come from a woman between 18 and 29 years old in good health.

This clonotype turned up a few times. The chain employs TRBV11-1 and TRBJ2-2; 14 nucleotides match TRBD2. The CDR3 extends over 18 amino acids. After removal of 3 bases from V and 1 base from J, the junction contained 4 bases not matched to a gene. Germline-derived CDR1 and CDR2 are SGHAT and FQDESV (reference sequence). The CDR3 DNA is TGTGCCAGCAGCTTTCCGGGACTAGCGGGGGAGAACACCGGGGAGCTGTTTTTT. Its protein product is CASSFPGLAGENTGELFF.

Many counts were recorded for this clonotype. The chain combines TRBV29-1 with TRBJ1-2; TRBD1 matches at 7 bases. The CDR3 is made up of 13 amino acids. The germline CDR1 and CDR2 sequences are SQVTM and ANQGSEA. V gave up 6 bases and J gave up 3 bases; unmatched junction bases: 7. The CDR3 region is CSVKPGQYYGYTF. In nucleotides, the CDR3 is TGCAGCGTGAAACCGGGACAGTACTATGGCTACACCTTC. Together with reference TRBV29-1 and TRBJ1-2, the CDR3 gives the full variable domain: SAVISQKPSRDICQRGTSLTIQCQVDSQVTMMFWYRQQPGQSLTLIATANQGSEATYESGFVIDKFPISRPNLTFSTLTVSNMSPEDSSIYLCSVKPGQYYGYTFGSGTRLTVV.

This CDR3 is CASILLGYRDTPEDYNEQFF. The CDR3 bases are TGTGCCAGCATCCTTTTGGGTTATCGAGACACCCCCGAAGACTACAATGAGCAGTTCTTC. V and J are TRBV7-8 and TRBJ2-1; D is uncertain. The ends were cut back, 7 bases at V and 3 bases at J, with 31 bases in the middle. Germline loops: CDR1 SGHVS, CDR2 FQNEAQ. CDR3 length: 20 amino acids.

The rearrangement links TRBV28 to TRBJ2-7, with a possible D match to TRBD2 (5 bases). The V gene lost 7 bases and the J gene lost 0 bases, with 13 bases spanning the gap. The length of the CDR3 is 14 residues. Germline-derived CDR1 and CDR2 are MDHEN and SYDVKM. DNA for the CDR3: TGTGCCAGCAACCCCGGGGTACGCTCCTACGAGCAGTACTTC. It encodes CASNPGVRSYEQYF.

As concerns this clonotype: Mismatch with germline at one junction end may stem from a read error. The chain joins TRBV5-1 to TRBJ2-1; D is possibly TRBD2 (5 bases). The CDR3 spans 15 residues. Per germline, CDR1 SGHRS and CDR2 YFSETQ. DNA of the CDR3: TGCGCCAGCAGTTTGGACTCTTCCTTCTACAATGAGCAGTTCTTC. It is translated as CASSLDSSFYNEQFF.

This chain uses TRBV7-2 with TRBJ2-1; D may be TRBD1 or TRBD2 (6 bases each). CDR1 is SGHTA, CDR2 FQGNSA, per germline. The CDR3 has 15 amino acids. V gave up 1 base and J gave up 8 bases, with 15 bases separating them. CDR3 sequence reads: CASSLGGGGTHEQFF. In DNA, the CDR3 is TGTGCCAGCAGCTTAGGAGGAGGGGGGACGCATGAGCAGTTCTTC.

The chain recombines TRBV20-1 with TRBJ2-1, with D possibly being TRBD2 (6 bases). CDR3 size: 11 residues. Per the germline V gene, CDR1 is DFQATT and CDR2 is SNEGSKA (reference sequence). The V and J ends lost 2 bases and 14 bases respectively, with 13 bases between them. As DNA, the CDR3 is TGCAGTGCTAGAATCAACGAGCGGGAGTTCTTC. This encodes CSARINEREFF.

The genes are TRBV20-1 and TRBJ1-1; the match to TRBD1 covers 8 bases. Germline V CDR1 and CDR2: DFQATT, SNEGSKA (reference sequence). CDR3 length: 14 residues. The V segment lost 3 bases and the J segment 4 bases; nucleotides outside the gene matches: 7. The CDR3 DNA follows: TGCAGTGCTAGGGAGACAGGGGCTGGCACTGAAGCTTTCTTT. It is translated as CSARETGAGTEAFF.

This clonotype was counted between two and nine times. The rearrangement links TRBV15 to TRBJ2-5; TRBD1 is a possible D gene (6 bases). The CDR3 has 13 amino acids. V was cut by 5 bases and J by 3 bases, with 10 bases left in between. Germline CDR1 is LNHNV and CDR2 is YYDKDF (reference sequence). The DNA for the CDR3 is TGTGCCACCAGCTGGACAGTTGAAGAGACCCAGTACTTC. Protein product: CATSWTVEETQYF.

This clonotype appeared many times. V gene TRBV28 combines with J gene TRBJ2-7, with TRBD1 matching over 7 bases. Per germline, CDR1 MDHEN and CDR2 SYDVKM. This CDR3 spans 15 amino acids. V was pared by 7 bases and J by 2 bases, with 11 bases of the junction left unmatched. This CDR3 reads CASTIPGQPAYEQYF. DNA of the CDR3: TGTGCCAGCACTATACCGGGACAGCCGGCCTACGAGCAGTACTTC. Full variable domain (rest looked up from reference TRBV28 and TRBJ2-7): DVKVTQSSRYLVKRTGEKVFLECVQDMDHENMFWYRQDPGLGLRLIYFSYDVKMKEKGDIPEGYSVSREKKERFSLILESASTNQTSMYLCASTIPGQPAYEQYFGPGTRLTVT.

This clonotype appeared a few times. This rearrangement joins TRBV12-3 or TRBV12-4 to TRBJ2-7, with 8 bases aligning to TRBD2. V shed 3 bases, J shed 5 bases, and the junction held 12 bases outside the gene matches. The CDR3 totals 16 residues. The CDR3 bases are TGTGCCAGCAGTTTCGCTGCCGGCGGGAGGCTCAACGAGCAGTACTTC. Its protein product is CASSFAAGGRLNEQYF.

This clonotype was recorded a few times. The rearrangement links TRBV14 to TRBJ1-2, with a tentative D call TRBD1 (6 bases). V shed 7 bases and J shed 4 bases, with 16 bases lying between them. The CDR3 spans 14 residues. The germline CDR1 and CDR2 sequences are SGHDN and FVKESK. CDR3 residues: CASNLGGHLYGYTF. As DNA, the CDR3 is TGTGCCAGCAACCTAGGGGGACACCTCTATGGCTACACCTTC.

This clonotype was counted only a few times. The rearrangement links TRBV20-1 to TRBJ1-2, with a tentative D call TRBD1 (6 bases). The length of the CDR3 is 13 residues. The V gene lost 5 bases and the J gene lost 6 bases, with 16 bases spanning the gap. Germline CDR1 reads DFQATT; CDR2 reads SNEGSKA (reference sequence). CDR3 amino acids: CSASQAGANGYTF. CDR3 bases: TGCAGTGCTTCACAAGCGGGGGCCAATGGCTACACCTTC.

CDR3 bases: TGCGCCAGCAGCTCAGGGACAGTTCCCCTGTACGAGCAGTACTTC. Translating it yields CASSSGTVPLYEQYF. The chain employs TRBV5-1 and TRBJ2-7; 7 nucleotides line up with TRBD1. The CDR3 extends over 15 amino acids. Germline CDR1 and CDR2: SGHRS and YFSETQ. V was pared by 3 bases and J by 4 bases, with 10 bases of the junction left unmatched.

The chain couples TRBV10-2 to TRBJ2-1, with a weak D call TRBD2 (6 bases). The CDR3 sequence is 14 residues long. V lost 6 bases to trimming and J lost 4 bases, with 13 bases between them. Germline V gene sequence: CDR1 WSHSY, CDR2 SAAADI. The CDR3 loop reads CASRTGDKYNEQFF. Here the CDR3 DNA reads TGCGCCAGCAGGACGGGAGACAAGTACAATGAGCAGTTCTTC.

The chain joins TRBV5-1 to TRBJ2-5; TRBD2 matches at 10 bases. With 0 bases clipped from V and 3 bases from J, the junction kept 5 bases outside the gene matches. This CDR3 has 16 residues. Germline lookup yields CDR1 SGHRS and CDR2 YFSETQ. The CDR3 region is CASSLGGLAKEETQYF. The CDR3 DNA reads as TGCGCCAGCAGCTTGGGGGGACTAGCGAAGGAAGAGACCCAGTACTTC.

This clonotype came up a few times. The chain couples TRBV20-1 to TRBJ2-7; no clear D. Trimming removed 0 bases at V and 7 bases at J, with 16 bases between. In germline, CDR1 is DFQATT, CDR2 SNEGSKA (reference sequence). The length of the CDR3 is 14 residues. The CDR3 loop reads CSAREGTPTWEQYF. CDR3 DNA: TGCAGTGCTAGAGAAGGTACACCGACCTGGGAGCAGTACTTC.

This clonotype was seen only a few times. J is TRBJ2-1 and V is TRBV27, with 9 bases lining up with TRBD2. The V gene end was trimmed by 5 bases and the J gene end by 8 bases; junction bases not matched to a gene: 10. Germline V gene data show CDR1 as MNHEY and CDR2 as SMNVEV (reference sequence). The CDR3 extends over 15 amino acids. The CDR3 is CASSTGLAPLHEQFF. CDR3 bases: TGTGCCAGCAGTACGGGACTAGCTCCTCTCCATGAGCAGTTCTTC.

The chain carries TRBV11-3 and TRBJ2-4, with unresolved D. V was pared by 1 base and J by 0 bases, with 10 bases between. Germline V gives CDR1 SGHNT, CDR2 YENEEA. CDR3 length equals 16 residues. The DNA for the CDR3 is TGTGCCAGCAGCTTAGTTATGACCCTAGCCAAAAACATTCAGTACTTC. Amino acid sequence: CASSLVMTLAKNIQYF.

This clonotype was detected only a few times. The chain links TRBV11-2 to TRBJ2-1, with TRBD2 matching over 7 bases. In germline, CDR1 is SGHAT, CDR2 FQNNGV. The V gene end was trimmed by 0 bases and the J gene end by 4 bases; junction bases not matched to a gene: 6. The CDR3 loop spans 16 amino acids. CDR3 region: CASSLDPTSSYNEQFF. The CDR3 bases are TGTGCCAGCAGCTTAGATCCGACTAGCAGTTACAATGAGCAGTTCTTC.

The rearrangement uses TRBV7-2 and TRBJ2-1; D is unclear. Deletions cut 6 bases from V and 3 bases from J, with 15 bases between. The CDR3 has 15 residues. Germline loops: CDR1 SGHTA, CDR2 FQGNSA. This CDR3 reads CASRRTVEFYNEQFF. CDR3 in DNA: TGTGCCAGCAGGCGGACGGTGGAATTCTACAATGAGCAGTTCTTC.

This chain links TRBV19 with TRBJ2-3; D possibly corresponds to TRBD2 (5 bases). The germline V and J ends were trimmed by 5 bases and 3 bases, with 12 bases remaining between them. The CDR3 extends over 14 amino acids. CDR1 and CDR2 from the germline V gene are LNHDA and SQIVND (reference sequence). CDR3 sequence reads: CASSPITGTDTQYF. The CDR3 DNA reads as TGTGCCAGTAGTCCGATAACGGGAACAGATACGCAGTATTTT.